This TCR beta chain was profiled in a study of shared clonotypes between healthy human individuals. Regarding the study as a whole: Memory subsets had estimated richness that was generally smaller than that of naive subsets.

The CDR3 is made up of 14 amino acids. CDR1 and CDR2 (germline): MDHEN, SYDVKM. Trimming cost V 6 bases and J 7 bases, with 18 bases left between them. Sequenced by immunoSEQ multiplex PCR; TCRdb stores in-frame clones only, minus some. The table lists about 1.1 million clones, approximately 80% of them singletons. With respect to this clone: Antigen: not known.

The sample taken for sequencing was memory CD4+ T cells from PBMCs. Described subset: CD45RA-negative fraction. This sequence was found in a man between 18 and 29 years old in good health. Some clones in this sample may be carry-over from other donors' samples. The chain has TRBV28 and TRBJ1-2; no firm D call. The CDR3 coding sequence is TGTGCCAGCAGCGATCAATCCTATACGGGTGGCTACACCTTC. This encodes CASSDQSYTGGYTF.